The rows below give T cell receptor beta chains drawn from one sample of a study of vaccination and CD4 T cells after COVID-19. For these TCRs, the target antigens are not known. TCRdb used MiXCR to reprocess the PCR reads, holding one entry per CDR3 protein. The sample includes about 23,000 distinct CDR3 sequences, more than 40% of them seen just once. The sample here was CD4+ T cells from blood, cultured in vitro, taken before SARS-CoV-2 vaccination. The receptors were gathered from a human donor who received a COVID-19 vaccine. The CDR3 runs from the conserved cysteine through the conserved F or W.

cdr3_aa: CASSPGGAAGYTF; v_call: TRBV19; j_call: TRBJ1-2
cdr3_aa: CASSYSRQPSGNTIYF; v_call: TRBV6-5; j_call: TRBJ1-3
cdr3_aa: CAISGGYGYTF; v_call: TRBV10-3; j_call: TRBJ1-2
cdr3_aa: CASSARDRGGQPQHF; v_call: TRBV19; j_call: TRBJ1-5
cdr3_aa: CSATGPNTEAFF; v_call: TRBV20-1; j_call: TRBJ1-1
cdr3_aa: CASSPVRGETYEQYF; v_call: TRBV18; j_call: TRBJ2-7
cdr3_aa: CASSLGVFGELFF; v_call: TRBV12-3/TRBV12-4; j_call: TRBJ2-2
cdr3_aa: CASSLGSTYGYTF; v_call: TRBV12-3/TRBV12-4; j_call: TRBJ1-2
cdr3_aa: CASSYTTANTEAFF; v_call: TRBV6-5; j_call: TRBJ1-1
cdr3_aa: CASSLKEGTGNTIYF; v_call: TRBV7-9; j_call: TRBJ1-3